These 10 T cell receptor beta chains originate from one sample sequenced in a study of blood T cell repertoires in COVID-19. TCRdb's table, derived via immunoSEQ multiplex PCR, lists solely in-frame clones and lacks some. The table has around 140,000 clones, over 80% seen once. Material for sequencing was peripheral blood. Every receptor here comes from a man in his thirties or forties with COVID-19, enrolled during active disease.

V usage is TRBV4-2 and J usage is TRBJ2-1, with 9 bases identical to TRBD2. The CDR3 spans 16 residues. The V gene's germline CDR1 is LGHNA and CDR2 YNFKEQ. V lost 0 bases and J lost 4; bases outside the gene matches: 4. CDR3 region: CASSQDWTSVYNEQFF. The CDR3 coding sequence is TGTGCCAGCAGCCAAGATTGGACTAGCGTATACAATGAGCAGTTCTTC.

The rearrangement joins TRBV19 to TRBJ1-1, with D unclear. V dropped 6 bases and J dropped 0 bases, with 8 bases sitting between them. Germline CDR1 and CDR2: LNHDA and SQIVND (reference sequence). The CDR3 runs to 13 residues. The DNA for the CDR3 is TGTGCCAGTAGGAAACAGATGAACACTGAAGCTTTCTTT. It is translated as CASRKQMNTEAFF. Variable domain in full (rest from reference TRBV19 and TRBJ1-1): DGGITQSPKYLFRKEGQNVTLSCEQNLNHDAMYWYRQDPGQGLRLIYYSQIVNDFQKGDIAEGYSVSREKKESFPLTVTSAQKNPTAFYLCASRKQMNTEAFFGQGTRLTVV.

This chain connects TRBV6-6 to TRBJ2-7, with a tentative D call TRBD1 (6 bases). Germline V gives CDR1 MNHNY, CDR2 SVGAGI (reference sequence). V lost 6 bases and J lost 4, with 19 bases in between. The CDR3 has 15 amino acids. For the CDR3, the DNA is TGTGCCAGCAGACAAAGTGGGGGCACTGATTACGAGCAGTACTTC. This encodes CASRQSGGTDYEQYF.

In this sample, this clone turned up once. The chain recombines TRBV19 with TRBJ1-1; D unresolved. Germline values: CDR1 LNHDA, CDR2 SQIVND (reference sequence). The V and J ends lost 5 bases and 4 bases respectively, with 14 bases between them. This CDR3 has 14 amino acids. CDR3 residues: CASSVHRDGTEAFF. CDR3 sequence (DNA): TGTGCCAGTAGTGTACACCGGGATGGCACTGAAGCTTTCTTT.

The genes are TRBV4-3 and TRBJ1-6, with D unclear. The germline V and J ends were trimmed by 0 bases and 10 bases, with 16 bases remaining between them. The CDR3 loop spans 16 amino acids. The germline CDR1 and CDR2 sequences are LGHNA and YSLEER. The CDR3 coding sequence is TGCGCCAGCAGCCAAGACCCCACCTCGGGGTGGTCACCCCTCCACTTT. Translation gives CASSQDPTSGWSPLHF.

The chain carries TRBV3-1 (or the pseudogene TRBV3-2) and TRBJ2-7; the match to TRBD2 covers 8 bases. The CDR3 extends over 15 amino acids. Trimming took 4 bases from V and 7 from J; bases not matched to a gene: 12. Looked up from germline, CDR1 is LGHDT and CDR2 is YNNKEL (reference sequence). The CDR3 sequence is CASSPGALADREQYF. The CDR3 DNA sequence: TGTGCCAGCAGCCCTGGGGCACTAGCGGATAGAGAGCAGTACTTC.

The rearrangement joins TRBV5-4 to TRBJ1-1; D ambiguous. This CDR3 is 14 amino acids long. V was clipped by 1 base and J by 5 bases, with 12 bases between them. Germline V gene lookup returns CDR1 SGHNT and CDR2 YYREEE (reference sequence). CDR3 sequence reads: CASSLSPVRTEAFF. The CDR3 DNA follows: TGTGCCAGCAGCTTGTCGCCGGTGAGAACTGAAGCTTTCTTT.

The chain couples TRBV21-1 to TRBJ2-7; TRBD1, the table's D call, was not compared with the DNA. TRBV21-1 corresponds to a pseudogene. This CDR3 spans 16 amino acids. The CDR3 coding sequence is TGTGCCAGCAGCAAAGCGCGGACACGATTGTCCTACGAGCAGTACTTC. Amino acid sequence: CASSKARTRLSYEQYF.

This CDR3 is CASGVGQYSNQPQHF. The CDR3 bases are TGTGCCAGCGGCGTAGGACAGTATAGCAATCAGCCCCAGCATTTT. The chain recombines TRBV27 with TRBJ1-5; possible D gene TRBD1, 6 bases. V lost 8 bases to trimming and J lost 0 bases, with 14 bases between them. The CDR3 spans 15 residues. The germline V gene encodes CDR1 MNHEY and CDR2 SMNVEV (reference sequence).

This clone was picked up a small number of times. V usage is TRBV13 and J usage is TRBJ2-1; D might be TRBD1 (5 bases). The CDR3 contains 14 residues. The germline V gene has CDR1 PRHDT and CDR2 FYEKMQ (reference sequence). Deletions cut 4 bases from V and 8 bases from J, with 15 bases between. The CDR3 region is CASSYYLQGDEQFF. The CDR3 coding sequence is TGTGCCAGCAGCTATTACCTCCAAGGGGATGAGCAGTTCTTC.